Following are 15 T cell receptor beta chains from one sample sequenced in a study of early T cells in non-severe SARS-CoV-2 infection (dated by TCRdb to the early 2020s). Library prep was done by 5' RACE. The sequencing machine was a NextSeq 500. TCRdb reworked the public reads: Q25 trimming with fastp, MiXCR clone assembly, productive beta chains retained. Rows merge per CDR3 protein into single entries with the most common DNA and genes. This sample has about 64,000 distinct CDR3 sequences in its table, and under 15% of those were observed once. 3.5% to 5% of the sample is taken by the ten largest. Sequencing was carried out using whole blood. The receptors here all came from an adult who was a healthcare worker with PCR-confirmed SARS-CoV-2 infection or an uninfected control (not recorded which).

This clonotype was detected many times. The V and J genes are TRBV11-2 and TRBJ2-2; 10 bases line up with TRBD2. The junction had 6 bases not matched to a gene; V was cut back by 5 bases and J by 3 bases. The germline gives CDR1 SGHAT, CDR2 FQNNGV. The CDR3 runs 16 residues. CDR3 in DNA: TGTGCCAGCAGCCTCGGACTAGCGGAGTACACCGGGGAGCTGTTTTTT. Translated: CASSLGLAEYTGELFF.

V usage is TRBV5-6 and J usage is TRBJ1-3; D is ambiguous. Germline CDR1 reads SGHDT; CDR2 reads YYEEEE. The CDR3 spans 17 residues. V was cut by 1 base and J by 0 bases, with 14 bases left in between. CDR3 loop: CASSLLGRISSGNTIYF. The CDR3 DNA is TGTGCCAGCAGCTTGCTAGGCCGGATTTCCTCTGGAAACACCATATATTTT.

The chain uses TRBV18 and TRBJ1-4; no definite D call. From germline, CDR1 is KGHSH and CDR2 LQKENI. Trimming cost V 2 bases and J 2 bases, with 6 bases left between them. This CDR3 spans 14 amino acids. The CDR3, as DNA: TGTGCCAGCTCACCAGGGGAGACTAATGAAAAACTGTTTTTT. Protein product: CASSPGETNEKLFF.

CDR3 coding DNA: TGTGCTAGTGGTTTGTCGACCCCAACCCAGTACTTC. This encodes CASGLSTPTQYF. The rearrangement uses TRBV12-5 and TRBJ2-5, with D uncertain. Germline assignment: CDR1 LGHNT and CDR2 FRNRAP. This CDR3 contains 12 residues. The V and J ends lost 2 bases and 8 bases respectively, with 9 bases between them.

This clonotype was recorded a few times. The rearrangement uses TRBV7-9 and TRBJ1-1; the D gene is possibly TRBD1 (6 bases). Germline lookup yields CDR1 SEHNR and CDR2 FQNEAQ (reference sequence). Trimming took off 5 bases at V and 2 bases at J, with 15 bases between the two ends. The CDR3 consists of 15 residues. The CDR3 DNA reads TGTGCCAGCAGCCCCCGAGGGACAACCAACACTGAAGCTTTCTTT. It translates to CASSPRGTTNTEAFF.

The genes are TRBV29-1 and TRBJ1-1, with D tentatively TRBD1 (5 bases). The V gene lost 8 bases and the J gene lost 4 bases, with 17 bases spanning the gap. CDR3 size: 13 residues. From germline, CDR1 is SQVTM and CDR2 ANQGSEA. Here the CDR3 reads CSTTEDDFTEAFF. The CDR3 bases are TGCAGCACGACAGAGGACGACTTCACTGAAGCTTTCTTT.

In its sample, this clonotype was seen a few times. The chain recombines TRBV11-2 with TRBJ2-1; TRBD2 matches at 9 bases. The CDR3 runs to 17 residues. Germline CDR1 SGHAT, CDR2 FQNNGV. V shed 5 bases and J 0 bases; nucleotides not matched to a gene: 8. CDR3 coding DNA: TGTGCCAGCAGCGCACTCGCGGGGGGGAGCTCCTACAATGAGCAGTTCTTC. Its protein is CASSALAGGSSYNEQFF.

This chain links TRBV4-1 with TRBJ1-4; D uncertain. The germline gives CDR1 MGHRA, CDR2 YSYEKL. V lost 1 base to trimming and J lost 5 bases, with 8 bases between them. This CDR3 has 14 residues. As DNA, the CDR3 is TGCGCCAGCAGCCAAGCTGGGCAGAATGAAAAACTGTTTTTT. Amino acids: CASSQAGQNEKLFF.

The chain is built from TRBV7-3 and TRBJ2-3; D is unresolved. Germline CDR1 and CDR2: SGHTA and FQGTGA. The CDR3 spans 12 residues. Trimming took 5 bases from V and 5 from J, leaving 8 bases between them. The CDR3 DNA follows: TGTGCCAGCAGCGACACCGAAGATACGCAGTATTTT. Its protein is CASSDTEDTQYF.

The chain joins TRBV20-1 to TRBJ2-3; D may be TRBD2 (5 bases). The CDR3 runs to 15 residues. Germline lookup yields CDR1 DFQATT and CDR2 SNEGSKA (reference sequence). Trimming pared 4 bases from V and 3 bases from J, leaving 17 bases between. In DNA, the CDR3 is TGCAGTGCTACACACATTCCCGGGGTGACAGATACGCAGTATTTT. As protein: CSATHIPGVTDTQYF.

Only a few counts were recorded for this clonotype. The chain employs TRBV7-3 and TRBJ2-5; 14 bases align to TRBD2. V was clipped by 3 bases and J by 4 bases; unmatched bases: 1. From germline, CDR1 is SGHTA and CDR2 FQGTGA. The CDR3 runs to 15 residues. CDR3 bases: TGTGCCAGCAGCTTCGGGACTAGCGGGGGAGAGACCCAGTACTTC. This encodes CASSFGTSGGETQYF.

V usage is TRBV20-1 and J usage is TRBJ1-6; D call uncertain. V lost 0 bases and J lost 5, with 11 bases in between. Germline V CDR1 and CDR2: DFQATT, SNEGSKA (reference sequence). The CDR3 is 15 residues long. The CDR3 nucleotides are TGCAGTGCTAGAGATTTAGAAAGGGATAATTCACCCCTCCACTTT. Its protein product is CSARDLERDNSPLHF.

The chain employs TRBV20-1 and TRBJ1-6; tentative D call: TRBD1 (5 bases). Per germline, CDR1 DFQATT and CDR2 SNEGSKA (reference sequence). This CDR3 contains 16 residues. The V end lost 4 bases, the J end lost 2 bases, and 15 bases lay between the germline ends. The DNA of the CDR3 is TGCAGTGCTACGCGGCCTTCGGGGGCCTATAATTCACCCCTCCACTTT. It encodes CSATRPSGAYNSPLHF.

In this sample, this clonotype turned up a few times. This rearrangement joins TRBV27 to TRBJ1-4; D unclear. The CDR3 contains 17 residues. From germline, CDR1 is MNHEY and CDR2 SMNVEV (reference sequence). Trimming left V 1 base short and J 10 bases short, with 22 bases between. The CDR3: CASSLLDGESGKRKLFF. The DNA of the CDR3 is TGTGCCAGCAGTTTATTGGACGGGGAGTCAGGAAAGCGAAAACTGTTTTTT.

The table lists this clonotype with a few counts. V usage is TRBV7-8 and J usage is TRBJ2-1; 8 bases match TRBD2. The ends lost 1 base at V and 10 bases at J; junction bases unmatched: 6. This CDR3 region has 14 residues. Germline CDR1 and CDR2: SGHVS and FQNEAQ. This CDR3 reads CASSLERTSFEQFF. Here the CDR3 DNA reads TGTGCCAGCAGCTTAGAGAGGACTAGCTTCGAGCAGTTCTTC.